Only a few counts were recorded for the clone carrying this T cell receptor beta chain. Libraries were prepared by immunoSEQ multiplex PCR; TCRdb keeps only in-frame clonotypes and omits some of them. The data contain roughly 180,000 clones, roughly 84% of them singletons. The data originate from a study of blood T cell repertoires in COVID-19. Overall study: Samples came from the United States, Italy and Spain, spanning acute and convalescent COVID-19. T cells, B-cell-depleted T cells, or PBMCs provided the cDNA or gDNA that served as material.

The V gene's germline CDR1 is SGHKS and CDR2 YYEKEE (reference sequence). CDR3 length equals 14 residues. With 5 bases removed from V and 9 bases from J, the gap between germline ends came to 15 bases. The study recruited people aged 18 to 89 years across approximately 24 US areas. Recovered status applied to Cohort 3 donors who had two consecutive negative PCRs. It also applied to those with clearance or with symptom resolution. The J gene is TRBJ1-6, the V gene TRBV5-5; no clear D. This clonotype was obtained from a man between 60 and 75 years old who had recovered from COVID-19. The material sequenced was PBMCs or T cells enriched from blood (not recorded which). This CDR3 is CASSPRGSGSPLHF. CDR3 DNA: TGTGCCAGCAGTCCCCGGGGTTCGGGTTCACCCCTCCACTTT.